Below are 21 T cell receptor beta chains sequenced from a single sample in a study of cytomegalovirus exposure and HLA in healthy donors. Use of 60 Vbeta and 13 Jbeta primers characterized the PCR. Sequencing was performed with immunoSEQ multiplex PCR; in TCRdb, only in-frame clones are kept and a portion is missing. The sample lists 200,000 or so clones, approximately 83% occurring once. The sequenced sample consisted of PBMCs. The source of these receptors is a boy between 2 and 10 years old in good health and CMV-seronegative.

The rearrangement links TRBV10-3 to TRBJ2-3; 9 bases fit TRBD2. Losses at the gene ends were 8 bases for V and 4 bases for J; bases not matched to a gene: 4. Germline values: CDR1 ENHRY, CDR2 SYGVKD. CDR3 length equals 13 residues. Here the CDR3 reads CAIGTSIPDTQYF. DNA of the CDR3: TGTGCCATCGGGACTAGCATCCCAGATACGCAGTATTTT.

V gene TRBV4-1 combines with J gene TRBJ2-1; 9 nucleotides align to TRBD2. The CDR3 totals 17 residues. From germline, CDR1 is MGHRA and CDR2 YSYEKL. After removal of 4 bases from V and 2 bases from J, the junction contained 9 bases not matched to a gene. Here the CDR3 DNA reads TGCGCCAGCAGCCTACCCGAGGGGACTAGCCCCTACAATGAGCAGTTCTTC. It codes for CASSLPEGTSPYNEQFF.

The chain couples TRBV5-4 to TRBJ1-2; 7 nucleotides line up with TRBD1. The germline gives CDR1 SGHNT, CDR2 YYREEE (reference sequence). V dropped 3 bases and J dropped 4; count of bases not matched to a gene: 6. This CDR3 is 14 amino acids long. The CDR3 bases are TGTGCCAGCAGCTCTAGGGGGCGGGTCTATGGCTACACCTTC. It codes for CASSSRGRVYGYTF.

This rearrangement joins TRBV7-9 to TRBJ2-1; 7 bases match TRBD1. Germline V lookup: CDR1 SEHNR, CDR2 FQNEAQ (reference sequence). V lost 4 bases, J lost 7 bases, and 4 bases stayed unmatched. The length of the CDR3 is 13 residues. The CDR3 spells CASSSGGPNEQFF. For the CDR3, the DNA is TGTGCCAGCAGCTCAGGGGGTCCGAATGAGCAGTTCTTC.

V is TRBV4-1 and J is TRBJ2-1, with D perhaps TRBD2 (6 bases). Trimming shortened V by 10 bases and J by 5 bases, and 18 bases separated the two germline ends. The CDR3 contains 14 residues. CDR1 and CDR2 (germline): MGHRA, YSYEKL. CDR3: CATRTVAANNEQFF. The CDR3 DNA is TGCGCCACCAGGACGGTAGCGGCCAACAATGAGCAGTTCTTC.

As DNA, the CDR3 is TGTGCCTGGACCCCGACAGGGAATTCACCCCTCCACTTT. Translated: CAWTPTGNSPLHF. The chain has TRBV30 and TRBJ1-6; 7 nucleotides line up with TRBD1. V was pared by 4 bases and J by 7 bases, with 4 bases of the junction left unmatched. CDR3 size: 13 residues. The germline CDR1 and CDR2 sequences are GTSNPN and SVGIG (reference sequence). Full variable domain (rest looked up from reference TRBV30 and TRBJ1-6): SQTIHQWPATLVQPVGSPLSLECTVEGTSNPNLYWYRQAAGRGLQLLFYSVGIGQISSEVPQNLSASRPQDRQFILSSKKLLLSDSGFYLCAWTPTGNSPLHFGNGTRLTVT.

The chain recombines TRBV5-4 with TRBJ1-3; D may be TRBD1 (6 bases). The V and J ends lost 2 bases and 4 bases respectively, with 10 bases between them. This CDR3 region has 14 residues. Germline V gene sequence: CDR1 SGHNT, CDR2 YYREEE (reference sequence). The CDR3 DNA sequence: TGTGCCAGCAGCTTTACAGGGTGGGGAAACACCATATATTTT. Its translation is CASSFTGWGNTIYF.

The rearrangement links TRBV6-5 to TRBJ1-5; D remains ambiguous. This CDR3 is 13 amino acids long. Trimming stripped 6 bases from V and 6 bases from J, with 12 bases between. Germline-derived CDR1 and CDR2 are MNHEY and SVGAGI. The CDR3 DNA reads as TGTGCCAGCAGCGTAGAAAGTGCTCAGCCCCAGCATTTT. Amino acid sequence: CASSVESAQPQHF.

The rearrangement uses TRBV30 and TRBJ2-2, with D perhaps matching TRBD1 (6 bases). CDR3 length equals 15 residues. Looked up from germline, CDR1 is GTSNPN and CDR2 is SVGIG (reference sequence). V was shortened by 5 bases and J by 6 bases, with 19 bases between the two germline ends. The CDR3 DNA sequence: TGTGCCTGGGGGGTGGGGGCTAGCCTTCCCGGGGAGCTGTTTTTT. This encodes CAWGVGASLPGELFF. The complete variable domain, with remaining parts taken from reference TRBV30 and TRBJ2-2, reads SQTIHQWPATLVQPVGSPLSLECTVEGTSNPNLYWYRQAAGRGLQLLFYSVGIGQISSEVPQNLSASRPQDRQFILSSKKLLLSDSGFYLCAWGVGASLPGELFFGEGSRLTVL.

The chain carries TRBV7-9 and TRBJ2-1; D is unclear. Germline V lookup: CDR1 SEHNR, CDR2 FQNEAQ (reference sequence). The CDR3 runs to 13 residues. Trimming removed 2 bases from V and 10 bases from J, with 12 bases in between. The CDR3 DNA follows: TGTGCCAGCAGCTTATCTAGGTTAGAAGAGCAGTTCTTC. Its translation is CASSLSRLEEQFF.

This clone was seen more than once but under ten times. V and J are TRBV9 and TRBJ1-5; D is ambiguous. The germline V gene encodes CDR1 SGDLS and CDR2 YYNGEE. The V and J ends lost 0 bases and 3 bases respectively, with 10 bases between them. This CDR3 region has 15 residues. In nucleotides, the CDR3 is TGTGCCAGCAGCGTAGCCCCAGGATTCAATCAGCCCCAGCATTTT. Translation gives CASSVAPGFNQPQHF.

The gene calls are TRBV27 and TRBJ1-5, with 11 bases lining up with TRBD1. Germline V gives CDR1 MNHEY, CDR2 SMNVEV (reference sequence). The CDR3 loop spans 19 amino acids. Trimming took 1 base from V and 1 from J; bases not matched to a gene: 9. The CDR3 coding sequence is TGTGCCAGCAGTTTATACGGGACAGGGGGTGTTCGGAGCAATCAGCCCCAGCATTTT. Its translation: CASSLYGTGGVRSNQPQHF.

V gene TRBV19 combines with J gene TRBJ2-7; 7 nucleotides align to TRBD1. The CDR3 contains 15 residues. V was clipped by 3 bases and J by 0 bases; unmatched bases: 5. Germline CDR1 reads LNHDA; CDR2 reads SQIVND (reference sequence). In nucleotides, the CDR3 is TGTGCCAGTAGTATCAACAGGGGATACTCCTACGAGCAGTACTTC. Protein sequence: CASSINRGYSYEQYF.

The V and J genes are TRBV5-5 and TRBJ2-7; TRBD2 might be the D (6 bases). V dropped 4 bases and J dropped 4 bases, with 15 bases sitting between them. The CDR3 totals 14 residues. Germline CDR1 is SGHKS and CDR2 is YYEKEE (reference sequence). The CDR3 coding sequence is TGTGCCAGCAGCCCCGGACGGGGGAGGTACGAGCAGTACTTC. Amino acids: CASSPGRGRYEQYF.

The J gene is TRBJ2-5, the V gene TRBV10-2; D is possibly TRBD2 (6 bases). Germline-derived CDR1 and CDR2 are WSHSY and SAAADI. The length of the CDR3 is 17 residues. The V gene lost 0 bases and the J gene lost 4 bases, with 18 bases spanning the gap. CDR3: CASSESSFGGKRETQYF. The CDR3 DNA reads as TGCGCCAGCAGTGAGTCGAGTTTCGGGGGTAAGAGAGAGACCCAGTACTTC.

The V gene is TRBV11-3, the J gene TRBJ2-5; 8 nucleotides align to TRBD1. Losses at the gene ends were 5 bases for V and 1 base for J; bases not matched to a gene: 3. Germline lookup yields CDR1 SGHNT and CDR2 YENEEA. The CDR3 sequence is 14 residues long. The CDR3 sequence is CASSPGQGQETQYF. CDR3 nucleotide sequence: TGTGCCAGCAGCCCCGGACAGGGCCAAGAGACCCAGTACTTC.

The gene calls are TRBV2 and TRBJ1-2; TRBD1 is a possible D gene (5 bases). V was pared by 4 bases and J by 4 bases, with 10 bases between. The CDR3 is made up of 13 amino acids. CDR1 and CDR2 from the germline V gene are SNHLY and FYNNEI. CDR3 loop: CASSVKGIYGYTF. The CDR3 nucleotides are TGTGCCAGCAGTGTTAAGGGGATCTATGGCTACACCTTC.

This chain uses TRBV30 with TRBJ2-7, with a weak D call TRBD1 (5 bases). V lost 4 bases, J lost 2 bases, and 12 bases lay in between. This CDR3 has 13 amino acids. The germline CDR1 and CDR2 sequences are GTSNPN and SVGIG (reference sequence). Here the CDR3 DNA reads TGTGCCTGGACGAGACAGAGAGCCTACGAGCAGTACTTC. Its translation: CAWTRQRAYEQYF.

V is TRBV19 and J is TRBJ2-1; TRBD2 matches 13 bases. The CDR3 consists of 16 residues. The V and J ends lost 4 bases and 6 bases, in that order; junction bases with no gene match: 6. In germline, CDR1 is LNHDA, CDR2 SQIVND (reference sequence). This CDR3 reads CASSKGLAGVSNEQFF. The CDR3 DNA sequence: TGTGCCAGTAGTAAAGGACTAGCGGGAGTCAGCAATGAGCAGTTCTTC.

J is TRBJ1-1 and V is TRBV2; 8 bases line up with TRBD1. J was trimmed by 0 bases and V by 4 bases; bases with no gene match: 7. This CDR3 is built from 16 residues. CDR1 and CDR2 from the germline V gene are SNHLY and FYNNEI. CDR3 bases: TGTGCCAGCAGTGGCGGACAGGGTTCAATGAACACTGAAGCTTTCTTT. Protein product: CASSGGQGSMNTEAFF.

The chain carries TRBV25-1 and TRBJ2-1; possibly TRBD2 for D (6 bases). The germline V gene has CDR1 MGHDK and CDR2 SYGVNS. This CDR3 region has 14 residues. Trimming shortened V by 6 bases and J by 6 bases, and 15 bases separated the two germline ends. The CDR3 region is CASRWGLPGNEQFF. DNA of the CDR3: TGTGCCAGCAGATGGGGACTCCCGGGCAATGAGCAGTTCTTC. Full variable domain (rest looked up from reference TRBV25-1 and TRBJ2-1): EADIYQTPRYLVIGTGKKITLECSQTMGHDKMYWYQQDPGMELHLIHYSYGVNSTEKGDLSSESTVSRIRTEHFPLTLESARPSHTSQYLCASRWGLPGNEQFFGPGTRLTVL.